Below, 24 T cell receptor beta chains from the same sample are listed, as sequenced in a study of CD8 T cells in ankylosing spondylitis. MiXCR was run by TCRdb on the 5' RACE reads, yielding one entry per CDR3 protein. The sample consists of about 130,000 distinct CDR3 sequences, about 13% of them appearing once. The sequencing sample was made of blood, either unsorted or a sorted T cell fraction (not recorded which). These receptors were obtained from a female donor with ankylosing spondylitis or in good health (not recorded which).

There are many counts of this clonotype. The chain carries TRBV5-1 and TRBJ2-1; 11 nucleotides line up with TRBD2. J was trimmed by 5 bases and V by 4 bases; bases with no gene match: 5. The V gene's germline CDR1 is SGHRS and CDR2 YFSETQ. CDR3 length equals 15 residues. DNA for the CDR3: TGCGCCAGCAGCCCCGGGACTAGCGGCAACAATGAGCAGTTCTTC. It translates to CASSPGTSGNNEQFF.

This clonotype was found many times. V and J are TRBV6-2 or TRBV6-3 and TRBJ2-2; possibly TRBD1 for D (6 bases). V shed 2 bases and J shed 6 bases, with 13 bases lying between them. Germline loops: CDR1 MNHEY, CDR2 SVGEGT. This CDR3 has 15 amino acids. The CDR3 spells CASSYPQTGSGELFF. CDR3 sequence (DNA): TGTGCCAGCAGTTACCCTCAGACAGGTTCCGGGGAGCTGTTTTTT.

This clonotype was found a few times. The rearrangement joins TRBV9 to TRBJ2-2; the D gene is possibly TRBD2 (5 bases). This CDR3 has 14 amino acids. V lost 0 bases and J 3 bases, leaving 6 bases between the germline ends. Germline CDR1 SGDLS, CDR2 YYNGEE. CDR3: CASSVGGYTGELFF. CDR3 DNA: TGTGCCAGCAGCGTAGGAGGGTACACCGGGGAGCTGTTTTTT.

This clonotype was seen ten or more times. CDR3 sequence (DNA): TGCGCCAGCGCGGGACTAGCGGGAGGAGGGGGAGTAGAGCAGTTCTTC. Translated: CASAGLAGGGGVEQFF. The chain employs TRBV5-1 and TRBJ2-1, with 15 nucleotides matching TRBD2. The junction had 12 bases not matched to a gene; V was cut back by 7 bases and J by 10 bases. Looked up from germline, CDR1 is SGHRS and CDR2 is YFSETQ. The length of the CDR3 is 16 residues.

At least ten counts were recorded for this clonotype. The rearrangement uses TRBV5-1 and TRBJ1-5; possibly TRBD1 for D (5 bases). V lost 5 bases and J 0 bases, leaving 9 bases between the germline ends. In germline, CDR1 is SGHRS, CDR2 YFSETQ. The CDR3 loop spans 14 amino acids. The CDR3 is CASRKDNSNQPQHF. The CDR3 nucleotides are TGCGCCAGCAGGAAGGACAATAGCAATCAGCCCCAGCATTTT. The full variable domain, its missing parts supplied by reference TRBV5-1 and TRBJ1-5, is KAGVTQTPRYLIKTRGQQVTLSCSPISGHRSVSWYQQTPGQGLQFLFEYFSETQRNKGNFPGRFSGRQFSNSRSEMNVSTLELGDSALYLCASRKDNSNQPQHFGDGTRLSIL.

J is TRBJ2-7 and V is TRBV27; maybe TRBD2 (6 bases). V was shortened by 3 bases and J by 7 bases, with 19 bases between the two germline ends. Germline CDR1 is MNHEY and CDR2 is SMNVEV (reference sequence). CDR3 length: 15 residues. CDR3 sequence: CASSFGAGSGREQYF. The CDR3 bases are TGTGCCAGCAGTTTTGGGGCGGGGTCGGGGAGGGAGCAGTACTTC.

CDR3 coding DNA: TGCGCCAGCAGCTTGTTAGTGGGAGTCGACAATGAGCAGTTCTTC. Protein: CASSLLVGVDNEQFF. The chain links TRBV5-1 to TRBJ2-1, with D possibly matching TRBD2 (5 bases). The germline CDR1 and CDR2 sequences are SGHRS and YFSETQ. This CDR3 has 15 residues. V was trimmed by 1 base and J by 5 bases, leaving 13 bases between them.

This clonotype was seen more than once but under ten times. This chain connects TRBV7-8 to TRBJ1-2, with 7 positions matching TRBD1. The germline CDR1 and CDR2 sequences are SGHVS and FQNEAQ. The V gene end was trimmed by 0 bases and the J gene end by 4 bases; junction bases not matched to a gene: 8. The CDR3 consists of 16 residues. CDR3 region: CASSLAVGGFFYGYTF. The CDR3 bases are TGTGCCAGCAGCTTAGCGGTAGGGGGCTTTTTCTATGGCTACACCTTC.

The chain joins TRBV14 to TRBJ1-4; 10 bases fit TRBD1. The CDR3 spans 15 residues. Germline CDR1 SGHDN, CDR2 FVKESK. V trimming: 2 bases; J trimming: 8 bases; junction bases outside the gene matches: 5. DNA of the CDR3: TGTGCCAGCAGCCAAACGACAGGGGGCGAAGAAAAACTGTTTTTT. Translation gives CASSQTTGGEEKLFF. The variable domain in full, completed from reference TRBV14 and TRBJ1-4, reads EAGVTQFPSHSVIEKGQTVTLRCDPISGHDNLYWYRRVMGKEIKFLLHFVKESKQDESGMPNNRFLAERTGGTYSTLKVQPAELEDSGVYFCASSQTTGGEEKLFFGSGTQLSVL.

The rearrangement links TRBV20-1 to TRBJ2-1; D is undetermined. The V end lost 5 bases, the J end lost 4 bases, and 6 bases lay between the germline ends. CDR3 size: 11 residues. CDR1 DFQATT and CDR2 SNEGSKA come from the germline V gene (reference sequence). CDR3 DNA sequence: TGCAGTGCTGAGACTTACAATGAGCAGTTCTTC. Its protein product is CSAETYNEQFF.

The chain combines TRBV28 with TRBJ2-7, with 7 nucleotides matching TRBD1. J gave up 3 bases and V 7 bases, and 3 bases lay outside the gene matches. The CDR3 has 12 amino acids. Per germline, CDR1 MDHEN and CDR2 SYDVKM. The CDR3 region has the DNA TGTGCCAGCACCGGGACAGTCTACGAGCAGTACTTC. Translated, it gives CASTGTVYEQYF.

This clonotype was found many times. The J gene is TRBJ2-5, the V gene TRBV6-1; 12 bases agree with TRBD1. The ends lost 5 bases at V and 5 bases at J; junction bases unmatched: 6. The CDR3 loop spans 15 amino acids. CDR1 and CDR2 (germline): MNHNS, SASEGT. DNA for the CDR3: TGTGCCAGCAGTCCCGGGACAGGGGGCTTTGAGACCCAGTACTTC. Translated: CASSPGTGGFETQYF.

The chain carries TRBV6-5 and TRBJ2-5; D not certain. V gave up 4 bases and J gave up 5 bases, with 14 bases separating them. The CDR3 is made up of 14 amino acids. Germline V lookup: CDR1 MNHEY, CDR2 SVGAGI. CDR3 nucleotides: TGTGCCAGCAGTTCCCGACTGGCGGTGGAGACCCAGTACTTC. Protein sequence: CASSSRLAVETQYF.

This clonotype has a count of ten or more. The chain is built from TRBV28 and TRBJ2-7, with 9 bases that match TRBD1. This CDR3 contains 15 residues. Germline V gene lookup returns CDR1 MDHEN and CDR2 SYDVKM. V lost 5 bases, J lost 5 bases, and 10 bases stayed unmatched. CDR3 bases: TGTGCCAGCAGTACATATCCGGGACAGGGAGACGAGCAGTACTTC. It yields the protein CASSTYPGQGDEQYF. Complete variable domain (other parts from reference TRBV28 and TRBJ2-7): DVKVTQSSRYLVKRTGEKVFLECVQDMDHENMFWYRQDPGLGLRLIYFSYDVKMKEKGDIPEGYSVSREKKERFSLILESASTNQTSMYLCASSTYPGQGDEQYFGPGTRLTVT.

The chain is built from TRBV7-3 and TRBJ2-5; 8 bases are a match to TRBD1. Losses at the gene ends were 6 bases for V and 4 bases for J; bases not matched to a gene: 4. CDR3 length equals 13 residues. Germline CDR1 reads SGHTA; CDR2 reads FQGTGA. The CDR3 DNA is TGTGCCAGCAGTTTTGGGACAGGAGAGACCCAGTACTTC. Its protein product is CASSFGTGETQYF.

Ten or more counts support this clonotype. The V and J genes are TRBV9 and TRBJ2-5; TRBD2 matches at 11 bases. The CDR3 sequence is 14 residues long. The V gene's germline CDR1 is SGDLS and CDR2 YYNGEE. Trimming removed 4 bases from V and 6 bases from J; junction bases left unmatched: 5. CDR3 amino acids: CASSQTSGSQTQYF. The CDR3 coding sequence is TGTGCCAGCAGCCAAACTAGCGGGAGTCAGACCCAGTACTTC. Drawing the rest from reference TRBV9 and TRBJ2-5, the complete variable domain is DSGVTQTPKHLITATGQRVTLRCSPRSGDLSVYWYQQSLDQGLQFLIQYYNGEERAKGNILERFSAQQFPDLHSELNLSSLELGDSALYFCASSQTSGSQTQYFGPGTRLLVL.

This clonotype came up a few times. This rearrangement joins TRBV28 to TRBJ1-3; 9 bases agree with TRBD1. J was trimmed by 4 bases and V by 5 bases; bases with no gene match: 6. CDR1 is MDHEN, CDR2 SYDVKM, per germline. The CDR3 is 15 amino acids. CDR3 nucleotides: TGTGCCAGCAGTGACTCGGGGACAGGGGGAAACACCATATATTTT. Amino acids: CASSDSGTGGNTIYF.

As regards this clonotype: A read error is possible here, since a much larger clone lies one base away. The chain is built from TRBV7-2 and TRBJ2-3; D is unresolved. In germline, CDR1 is SGHTA, CDR2 FQGNSA. V was cut by 6 bases and J by 0 bases, with 10 bases left in between. The CDR3 covers 14 residues. Here the CDR3 DNA reads TGTGCCAGCAGGCTTAGCTTTAGCACAGATACGCAGTATTTT. Translation gives CASRLSFSTDTQYF.

This clonotype was recorded a few times. The chain joins TRBV3-1 to TRBJ2-7, with 10 nucleotides matching TRBD2. The CDR3 consists of 17 residues. V gave up 2 bases and J gave up 0 bases; unmatched junction bases: 7. In germline, CDR1 is LGHDT, CDR2 YNNKEL (reference sequence). In nucleotides, the CDR3 is TGTGCCAGCAGCCAAACGAGCGGGGGGGCATACTCCTACGAGCAGTACTTC. This codes for CASSQTSGGAYSYEQYF.

The chain combines TRBV18 with TRBJ2-5; D might be TRBD1 or TRBD2, each matching 5 bases. Trimming pared 0 bases from V and 5 bases from J, leaving 10 bases between. There are 14 residues in the CDR3. Germline-derived CDR1 and CDR2 are KGHSH and LQKENI. The CDR3 coding sequence is TGTGCCAGCTCACCACCGGGGGTCCGGGAGACCCAGTACTTC. Its protein product is CASSPPGVRETQYF.

V is TRBV7-8 and J is TRBJ2-6, with a possible D match to TRBD2 (5 bases). This CDR3 is 15 amino acids long. Germline V gene data show CDR1 as SGHVS and CDR2 as FQNEAQ. V lost 5 bases and J 2 bases, leaving 10 bases between the germline ends. Written as DNA, the CDR3 is TGTGCCAGCAGCCCCACCGGGGCTGGGGCCAACGTCCTGACTTTC. This encodes CASSPTGAGANVLTF.

The chain employs TRBV12-3 or TRBV12-4 and TRBJ2-1; 7 bases are shared with TRBD1. The CDR3 spans 16 residues. V lost 5 bases and J lost 0; bases outside the gene matches: 7. In nucleotides, the CDR3 is TGTGCCAGCAGTGACAGGGAAGGGTTCTCCTACAATGAGCAGTTCTTC. Translated: CASSDREGFSYNEQFF.

This clonotype was counted many times. The chain uses TRBV6-1 and TRBJ2-7, with 9 bases that match TRBD1. The V gene's germline CDR1 is MNHNS and CDR2 SASEGT. V lost 5 bases and J lost 1; bases outside the gene matches: 6. CDR3 length: 15 residues. The CDR3 loop is CASSRQGELSYEQYF. CDR3 coding DNA: TGTGCCAGCAGTCGACAGGGGGAACTATCCTACGAGCAGTACTTC.

On this clonotype: A single base separates this from a much larger clone, so it may be a read error. The chain employs TRBV28 and TRBJ2-1; D not certain. The CDR3 contains 14 residues. V was trimmed by 5 bases and J by 7 bases, leaving 15 bases between them. Germline V CDR1 and CDR2: MDHEN, SYDVKM. In nucleotides, the CDR3 is TGTGCCAGCAGTCCCCTTACTTTAGAGAATGAGCAGTTCTTC. It yields the protein CASSPLTLENEQFF.